One T cell receptor (beta chain) is described in this entry. V gave up 6 bases and J gave up 6 bases, with 23 bases separating them. Germline assignment: CDR1 MNHNY and CDR2 SVGAGI (reference sequence). The CDR3 totals 16 residues. The record originates from a study of blood T cells in healthy people across ages. A second PCR, run for roughly 7 to 11 cycles, used a sample-barcoded 5' primer plus a J-beta primer mix. MiXCR, applied by TCRdb to the 5' RACE reads, yields one record per CDR3 protein. This sample has 1.8 million or so distinct CDR3 sequences, with around 42% found just once. This chain connects TRBV6-6 to TRBJ1-2; D is undetermined. The source material was blood. The origin of this receptor is a human donor in good health. CDR3 region: CASSPEVDLDRDGYTF. DNA for the CDR3: TGTGCCAGCAGCCCCGAAGTGGATCTGGACCGAGATGGCTACACCTTC.